A single sample is the source of the 23 T cell receptor beta chains below, sequenced in a study of Ad26.COV2.S vaccination and SARS-CoV-2 variants (dated by TCRdb to the early 2020s). This sample's time point label indicates: individuals recovered from natural SARS-CoV-2 infection. The library came from the immunoSEQ multiplex PCR assay. TCRdb took this table from immuneACCESS and kept in-frame rearrangements with V and J called. Such tables lack part of the clones; where checked against another copy, unresolved V genes explain under half of the gap, and the rest is unexplained. Counted in this sample were 300,000 to 400,000 clones; roughly nine tenths of them appeared once. Together, the top ten hold 3% to 4% of the sample. Sequenced here: peripheral blood, sampled after recovery from COVID-19. The receptors were gathered from a human donor who had recovered from COVID-19.

The chain links TRBV5-1 to TRBJ2-7; tentatively, D is TRBD1 or TRBD2 (5 bases each). The CDR3 extends over 16 amino acids. V lost 3 bases and J lost 4, with 20 bases in between. Germline CDR1 SGHRS, CDR2 YFSETQ. Written as DNA, the CDR3 is TGCGCCAGCAGCTCGATCGGAAGGGACGGAAAATACGAGCAGTACTTC. This gives the protein CASSSIGRDGKYEQYF. The full variable domain, rest sourced from reference TRBV5-1 and TRBJ2-7, is KAGVTQTPRYLIKTRGQQVTLSCSPISGHRSVSWYQQTPGQGLQFLFEYFSETQRNKGNFPGRFSGRQFSNSRSEMNVSTLELGDSALYLCASSSIGRDGKYEQYFGPGTRLTVT.

V usage is TRBV2 and J usage is TRBJ1-6, with 8 bases matching TRBD1. The length of the CDR3 is 17 residues. CDR1 and CDR2 (germline): SNHLY, FYNNEI. The junction had 7 bases not matched to a gene; V was cut back by 5 bases and J by 1 base. CDR3 bases: TGTGCCAGCAGTCCTATCACAGGGGGATCCTATAATTCACCCCTCCACTTT. It is translated as CASSPITGGSYNSPLHF.

The chain carries TRBV20-1 and TRBJ2-7; D unclear. From germline, CDR1 is DFQATT and CDR2 SNEGSKA (reference sequence). CDR3 length: 12 residues. V was trimmed by 3 bases and J by 2 bases, leaving 8 bases between them. The CDR3: CSASLGTYEQYF. The CDR3 DNA reads TGCAGTGCTAGTTTGGGTACCTACGAGCAGTACTTC.

This chain links TRBV7-2 with TRBJ1-2; 9 positions agree with TRBD1. CDR1 and CDR2 from the germline V gene are SGHTA and FQGNSA. V shed 3 bases, J shed 6 bases, and the junction held 14 bases outside the gene matches. The CDR3 runs to 17 residues. In nucleotides, the CDR3 is TGTGCCAGCAGCTTGGGACAGGGCTTTGCCCGCGTGGATGGCTACACCTTC. Residues: CASSLGQGFARVDGYTF.

In nucleotides, the CDR3 is TGCAGTGCTGGCCAGAACTATGGCTACACCTTC. Its protein product is CSAGQNYGYTF. The chain carries TRBV20-1 and TRBJ1-2, with D unresolved. The CDR3 contains 11 residues. CDR1 and CDR2 from the germline V gene are DFQATT and SNEGSKA (reference sequence). Trimming pared 5 bases from V and 2 bases from J, leaving 6 bases between.

This chain connects TRBV4-1 to TRBJ1-2; 7 nucleotides agree with TRBD1. Germline V gives CDR1 MGHRA, CDR2 YSYEKL. The CDR3 extends over 15 amino acids. V gave up 0 bases and J gave up 3 bases; unmatched junction bases: 4. DNA of the CDR3: TGCGCCAGCAGCCAAGATAACAGGGGACACTATGGCTACACCTTC. Encoded protein: CASSQDNRGHYGYTF.

The chain links TRBV7-2 to TRBJ2-3, with 11 bases identical to TRBD2. The CDR3 is 15 residues long. The V gene's germline CDR1 is SGHTA and CDR2 FQGNSA. V lost 8 bases and J lost 14; bases outside the gene matches: 18. CDR3 sequence: CASPERDLAGGPGYF. The DNA of the CDR3 is TGTGCCAGCCCAGAGCGGGATCTAGCGGGGGGACCGGGGTATTTT.

The V gene is TRBV12-5, the J gene TRBJ1-3, with D hard to call. Germline loops: CDR1 LGHNT, CDR2 FRNRAP. The germline V and J ends were trimmed by 0 bases and 0 bases, with 9 bases remaining between them. The CDR3 is 16 residues long. The CDR3 protein is CASGLVLSSSGNTIYF. CDR3 bases: TGTGCTAGTGGTTTGGTGCTCTCATCCTCTGGAAACACCATATATTTT.

The chain has TRBV10-3 and TRBJ2-1; D possibly corresponds to TRBD2 (5 bases). V lost 8 bases to trimming and J lost 3 bases, with 14 bases between them. Germline V CDR1 and CDR2: ENHRY, SYGVKD. CDR3 length: 14 amino acids. CDR3 sequence (DNA): TGTGCCATCTCTAAAGCCGGGGTCTACAATGAGCAGTTCTTC. It encodes CAISKAGVYNEQFF.

This chain connects TRBV7-8 to TRBJ2-5, with 14 bases identical to TRBD2. There are 15 residues in the CDR3. Trimming cost V 5 bases and J 9 bases; bases outside gene matches: 8. Looked up from germline, CDR1 is SGHVS and CDR2 is FQNEAQ. CDR3 region: CASSGGLAGALAQYF. Written as DNA, the CDR3 is TGTGCCAGCAGCGGGGGACTAGCGGGGGCACTGGCCCAGTACTTC.

DNA for the CDR3: TGCGCCAGCAGCTCGAGACAGGGGGAAGACTACGAGCAGTACTTC. It yields the protein CASSSRQGEDYEQYF. The V and J genes are TRBV4-1 and TRBJ2-7; 9 positions agree with TRBD1. The CDR3 totals 15 residues. With V trimmed by 5 bases and J by 3 bases, 8 bases remained unmatched. The germline V gene has CDR1 MGHRA and CDR2 YSYEKL.

This clone has just a few counts. The chain is built from TRBV10-3 and TRBJ1-5; tentative D call: TRBD1 (5 bases). The CDR3 totals 15 residues. The ends were cut back, 0 bases at V and 3 bases at J, with 9 bases in the middle. Germline V gene sequence: CDR1 ENHRY, CDR2 SYGVKD. This chain's CDR3 is CAISESGRNNQPQHF. CDR3 in DNA: TGTGCCATCAGTGAGTCGGGACGGAACAATCAGCCCCAGCATTTT.

The chain couples TRBV10-2 to TRBJ1-2; D remains unclear. Germline V lookup: CDR1 WSHSY, CDR2 SAAADI. V was cut by 4 bases and J by 8 bases, with 11 bases left in between. The CDR3 is made up of 12 amino acids. CDR3 coding DNA: TGCGCCAGCAGTGTACAAGATAAAGGCTACACCTTC. It codes for CASSVQDKGYTF.

This clone was seen a single time. This sequence joins TRBV6-1 and TRBJ1-1; the D is unclear. V gave up 7 bases and J gave up 8 bases, with 17 bases separating them. The CDR3 length is 13 residues. Per the germline V gene, CDR1 is MNHNS and CDR2 is SASEGT. The CDR3 loop reads CASNKGQLGEAFF. The CDR3, as DNA: TGTGCCAGCAACAAGGGCCAGCTCGGGGAAGCTTTCTTT.

The chain is built from TRBV9 and TRBJ2-6; 13 bases fit TRBD2. The germline gives CDR1 SGDLS, CDR2 YYNGEE. The CDR3 consists of 19 residues. V dropped 4 bases and J dropped 0; count of bases not matched to a gene: 7. In DNA form, the CDR3 reads TGTGCCAGCAGCCCCCGGACTAGCGGGGGCCTCTCTGGGGCCAACGTCCTGACTTTC. Amino acid sequence: CASSPRTSGGLSGANVLTF.

V is TRBV11-3 and J is TRBJ2-3, with TRBD1 matching 7 bases. Germline V lookup: CDR1 SGHNT, CDR2 YENEEA. V lost 5 bases, J lost 0 bases, and 2 bases stayed unmatched. This CDR3 has 14 amino acids. The CDR3: CASSPGQSTDTQYF. CDR3 DNA: TGTGCCAGCAGCCCGGGACAGAGCACAGATACGCAGTATTTT.

The chain uses TRBV19 and TRBJ2-7; D perhaps matches TRBD1 (6 bases). CDR3 length: 13 residues. Germline CDR1 is LNHDA and CDR2 is SQIVND (reference sequence). V shed 5 bases and J shed 2 bases, with 10 bases lying between them. This chain's CDR3 is CASSLAGAYEQYF. The CDR3 DNA reads TGTGCCAGTAGTTTGGCAGGGGCCTACGAGCAGTACTTC.

The chain uses TRBV6-1 and TRBJ1-6; D ambiguous. Germline V CDR1 and CDR2: MNHNS, SASEGT. The V end was cut by 2 bases, the J end by 8 bases, with 16 bases between. The CDR3 length is 16 residues. The CDR3 protein is CASSELSFGRDSPLHF. The CDR3 region has the DNA TGTGCCAGCAGTGAACTCTCGTTCGGTCGTGATTCACCCCTCCACTTT.

The V and J genes are TRBV4-3 and TRBJ1-6; perhaps TRBD1 as D (6 bases). The CDR3 covers 16 residues. Trimming stripped 0 bases from V and 9 bases from J, with 15 bases between. In germline, CDR1 is LGHNA, CDR2 YSLEER. Here the CDR3 DNA reads TGCGCCAGCAGCCAAGATCCCCGGGGGCAGGGTTCACCCCTCCACTTT. Protein sequence: CASSQDPRGQGSPLHF.

The chain recombines TRBV7-8 with TRBJ1-2; TRBD1 is a possible D gene (5 bases). The CDR3 runs 15 residues. V lost 3 bases, J lost 4 bases, and 15 bases lay in between. The V gene's germline CDR1 is SGHVS and CDR2 FQNEAQ. The CDR3 loop is CASSLGPDPGYGYTF. The CDR3 coding sequence is TGTGCCAGCAGCTTGGGGCCCGACCCGGGCTATGGCTACACCTTC. Looking up the rest from reference TRBV7-8 and TRBJ1-2 gives the full variable domain: GAGVSQSPRYKVAKRGQDVALRCDPISGHVSLFWYQQALGQGPEFLTYFQNEAQLDKSGLPSDRFFAERPEGSVSTLKIQRTQQEDSAVYLCASSLGPDPGYGYTFGSGTRLTVV.

The J gene is TRBJ2-7, the V gene TRBV9; 9 nucleotides agree with TRBD1. J gave up 6 bases and V 2 bases, and 6 bases lay outside the gene matches. The CDR3 is 14 amino acids. Germline-derived CDR1 and CDR2 are SGDLS and YYNGEE. The CDR3 loop is CASSVWTGEGEQYF. CDR3 nucleotides: TGTGCCAGCAGCGTGTGGACAGGGGAAGGCGAGCAGTACTTC.

The chain links TRBV12-5 to TRBJ2-7; unclear D gene. The CDR3 runs to 12 residues. Germline V gives CDR1 LGHNT, CDR2 FRNRAP. Trimming shortened V by 11 bases and J by 1 base, and 12 bases separated the two germline ends. CDR3 amino acids: CASWAESYEQYF. The CDR3 nucleotides are TGTGCTTCGTGGGCAGAGTCCTACGAGCAGTACTTC.

The rearrangement links TRBV5-1 to TRBJ2-1, with TRBD1 matching over 10 bases. V gave up 0 bases and J gave up 12 bases; unmatched junction bases: 9. CDR1 and CDR2 (germline): SGHRS, YFSETQ. The CDR3 is 15 amino acids. CDR3 loop: CASSLGGQGIMRQFF. The DNA for the CDR3 is TGCGCCAGCAGCTTGGGGGGACAGGGGATCATGAGGCAGTTCTTC. Looking up the rest from reference TRBV5-1 and TRBJ2-1 gives the full variable domain: KAGVTQTPRYLIKTRGQQVTLSCSPISGHRSVSWYQQTPGQGLQFLFEYFSETQRNKGNFPGRFSGRQFSNSRSEMNVSTLELGDSALYLCASSLGGQGIMRQFFGPGTRLTVL.